Listed below are T cell receptor beta chains from one sample, sequenced in a study of T cell responses to AZD1222 COVID-19 vaccine. Data came from immunoSEQ multiplex PCR; TCRdb stores just in-frame clones and leaves some out. This repertoire shows around 150,000 clones, 75% to 95% found once; its top ten account for around 3.6%. Source: peripheral blood, taken on day 0 of AZD1222 vaccination. Every receptor here comes from an adult in good health. Both conserved end residues are part of each CDR3. The order of the fields is clone size, CDR3 length, V gene, D gene, J gene, CDR3 DNA, CDR3 protein. A D gene is named only where the DNA matches it firmly. The listing skips clone size in some rows; elsewhere it reads once, few, many or a size class.

abundance: -; len: 12; v_gene: TRBV15; d_gene: -; j_gene: TRBJ2-2; CDR3nt: TGTGCCACCAGCAGAGAAAGGGGGGAGCTGTTTTTT; CDR3aa: CATSRERGELFF
abundance: once; len: 14; v_gene: TRBV6-5; d_gene: -; j_gene: TRBJ1-1; CDR3nt: TGTGCCAGCAGGGGGCGAGGGCTGAACACTGAAGCTTTCTTT; CDR3aa: CASRGRGLNTEAFF
abundance: -; len: 14; v_gene: TRBV7-9; d_gene: -; j_gene: TRBJ1-3; CDR3nt: TGTGCCAGCAGCCCCAGGATCAATAGAAACACCATATATTTT; CDR3aa: CASSPRINRNTIYF
abundance: -; len: 18; v_gene: TRBV5-1; d_gene: TRBD2; j_gene: TRBJ2-2; CDR3nt: TGCGCCAGCACCTGGGGACTCGCGGGGGGGCTTATCGCCGGGGAGCTGTTTTTT; CDR3aa: CASTWGLAGGLIAGELFF
abundance: -; len: 13; v_gene: TRBV19; d_gene: -; j_gene: TRBJ1-1; CDR3nt: TGTGCCACTCAGAGTAGATCGATCACTGAAGCTTTCTTT; CDR3aa: CATQSRSITEAFF
abundance: -; len: 12; v_gene: TRBV11-1; d_gene: -; j_gene: TRBJ2-5; CDR3nt: TGTGCCAGCAGCCCGATGAGAGAGACCCAGTACTTC; CDR3aa: CASSPMRETQYF
abundance: -; len: 13; v_gene: TRBV5-1; d_gene: -; j_gene: TRBJ1-1; CDR3nt: TGCGCCAGCAGCTTGGAAGTGAACACTGAAGCTTTCTTT; CDR3aa: CASSLEVNTEAFF
abundance: once; len: 15; v_gene: TRBV7-2; d_gene: TRBD2; j_gene: TRBJ2-5; CDR3nt: TGTGCCAGCAGCCTGACTAGCGGGAGTGGGGAGACCCAGTACTTC; CDR3aa: CASSLTSGSGETQYF
abundance: -; len: 17; v_gene: TRBV5-1; d_gene: -; j_gene: TRBJ1-5; CDR3nt: TGCGCCAGCAGCTGGGGACCGGGCCCGGGGAGCAATCAGCCCCAGCATTTT; CDR3aa: CASSWGPGPGSNQPQHF
abundance: -; len: 12; v_gene: TRBV11-2; d_gene: -; j_gene: TRBJ2-7; CDR3nt: TGTGCCAGCAGCTCCCACTCCTACGAGCAGTACTTC; CDR3aa: CASSSHSYEQYF
abundance: -; len: 15; v_gene: TRBV2; d_gene: -; j_gene: TRBJ1-2; CDR3nt: TGTGCCAGCAGTGAAGCTGGGGGAACCCTCTATGGCTACACCTTC; CDR3aa: CASSEAGGTLYGYTF
abundance: -; len: 17; v_gene: TRBV19; d_gene: TRBD1; j_gene: TRBJ2-3; CDR3nt: TGTGCCAGTAGTTCAACCGCCGGGACAGGGTCCACAGATACGCAGTATTTT; CDR3aa: CASSSTAGTGSTDTQYF
abundance: -; len: 15; v_gene: TRBV4-3; d_gene: -; j_gene: TRBJ2-5; CDR3nt: TGCGCCAGCAGCCCTGGCGGACAGATCCAAGAGACCCAGTACTTC; CDR3aa: CASSPGGQIQETQYF
abundance: -; len: 12; v_gene: TRBV30; d_gene: TRBD1; j_gene: TRBJ1-2; CDR3nt: TGTGCCTTGGGACAGGGAAACTATGGCTACACCTTC; CDR3aa: CALGQGNYGYTF
abundance: -; len: 13; v_gene: TRBV6-5; d_gene: -; j_gene: TRBJ2-3; CDR3nt: TGTGCCAGCACACGGGGGACATCAGATACGCAGTATTTT; CDR3aa: CASTRGTSDTQYF